The clone carrying this T cell receptor (beta chain) was recorded a few times. Its antigen remains unidentified. The repertoire was sequenced with immunoSEQ multiplex PCR; TCRdb's copy has only in-frame clones and lacks some. The table has about 130,000 clones, around 82% seen once. Time point defined: blood 2 weeks post-SBRT. Treatment specified: 15 Gy SBRT to primary tumor, nephrectomy 4 weeks later. This entry belongs to a study of radiation and T cells in renal cell carcinoma. V was cut by 3 bases and J by 4 bases, with 15 bases left in between. CDR1 is MGHRA, CDR2 YSYEKL, per germline. The CDR3 consists of 15 residues. General study results and limits: Baseline intratumoral clonotype presence is unknown without pretreatment biopsies.

The chain uses TRBV4-1 and TRBJ1-2; TRBD1 is a possible D gene (6 bases). The source was blood, collected from a patient whose treatment included radiotherapy and nephrectomy. The clonotype was recovered from a man in his fifties or sixties with renal cell carcinoma. CDR3 sequence: CASSHPVRGVYGYTF. DNA for the CDR3: TGCGCCAGCAGCCACCCCGTGAGGGGGGTCTATGGCTACACCTTC.